The 8 T cell receptor beta chains reported below all come from one sample, sequenced in a study of response to subunit inactivated influenza vaccine. TCRdb fed the RT-PCR reads into MiXCR, producing one record per CDR3 protein. The sample lists 560,000 or so distinct CDR3 sequences; less than 8% were seen once. Here the sequenced sample was PBMCs from blood, taken around 25 months after vaccination. These receptors all stem from a man aged 45 to 75 who received an inactivated influenza vaccine.

In the case of this clonotype: A single base separates this from a much larger clone, so it may be a read error. This chain links TRBV11-2 with TRBJ2-1; D is uncertain. Germline V lookup: CDR1 SGHAT, CDR2 FQNNGV. This CDR3 is built from 13 residues. This CDR3 is CASSLESGNEQSF. In DNA form, the CDR3 reads TGTGCCAGCAGCTTAGAGTCCGGCAATGAGCAGTCCTTC.

In its sample, this clonotype ranks as medium-sized. The chain recombines TRBV7-2 with TRBJ2-7; 9 bases map to TRBD1. V was pared by 4 bases and J by 1 base, with 5 bases of the junction left unmatched. The CDR3 is made up of 15 amino acids. Germline V gene sequence: CDR1 SGHTA, CDR2 FQGNSA. CDR3 in DNA: TGTGCCAGCAGCTCCGACAGGGGGAATTCCTACGAGCAGTACTTC. Translation: CASSSDRGNSYEQYF.

This chain uses TRBV2 with TRBJ2-7; 7 bases map to TRBD2. Losses at the gene ends were 8 bases for V and 0 bases for J; bases not matched to a gene: 13. CDR3 size: 16 residues. Germline V gene data show CDR1 as SNHLY and CDR2 as FYNNEI. As DNA, the CDR3 is TGTGCCAGCCTCTCCCCTAGCGGACCGAGCTCCTACGAGCAGTACTTC. This encodes CASLSPSGPSSYEQYF. The whole variable domain, remainder taken from reference TRBV2 and TRBJ2-7, is EPEVTQTPSHQVTQMGQEVILRCVPISNHLYFYWYRQILGQKVEFLVSFYNNEISEKSEIFDDQFSVERPDGSNFTLKIRSTKLEDSAMYFCASLSPSGPSSYEQYFGPGTRLTVT.

The J gene is TRBJ1-6, the V gene TRBV2, with D tentatively TRBD1 (5 bases). The V end was cut by 5 bases, the J end by 5 bases, with 22 bases between. This CDR3 is 18 amino acids long. The germline V gene encodes CDR1 SNHLY and CDR2 FYNNEI. CDR3 loop: CASSQMTVTESNNSPLHF. The CDR3 DNA reads as TGTGCCAGCAGTCAGATGACGGTGACAGAGTCAAATAATTCACCCCTCCACTTT.

V usage is TRBV9 and J usage is TRBJ1-2; D unclear. Trimming took off 0 bases at V and 4 bases at J, with 10 bases between the two ends. The CDR3 is 14 residues long. Per the germline V gene, CDR1 is SGDLS and CDR2 is YYNGEE. The CDR3, as DNA: TGTGCCAGCAGCGTAGGCACCTCCCCCTATGGCTACACCTTC. It encodes CASSVGTSPYGYTF.

This clonotype was picked up a small number of times. The V and J genes are TRBV5-1 and TRBJ2-6; 8 bases map to TRBD1. Germline V CDR1 and CDR2: SGHRS, YFSETQ. The CDR3 runs 16 residues. V shed 1 base and J 4 bases; nucleotides not matched to a gene: 4. CDR3 sequence (DNA): TGCGCCAGCAGCTTGCAGGGGGCGCAGGGGGCCAACGTCCTGACTTTC. This codes for CASSLQGAQGANVLTF.

The chain has TRBV20-1 and TRBJ1-1; 7 nucleotides line up with TRBD1. V lost 3 bases to trimming and J lost 11 bases; unmatched junction nucleotides: 12. The germline V gene encodes CDR1 DFQATT and CDR2 SNEGSKA (reference sequence). The CDR3 covers 13 residues. The CDR3: CSASPGGRMVAFF. CDR3 nucleotide sequence: TGCAGTGCTAGCCCAGGGGGGAGAATGGTGGCTTTCTTT.

This clonotype turned up a few times. The chain combines TRBV7-9 with TRBJ1-2; 7 bases are shared with TRBD1. V lost 3 bases and J lost 4; bases outside the gene matches: 5. The CDR3 has 14 residues. The germline V gene encodes CDR1 SEHNR and CDR2 FQNEAQ (reference sequence). The CDR3 loop reads CASSFAGTAYGYTF. CDR3 coding DNA: TGTGCCAGCAGCTTTGCCGGGACAGCCTATGGCTACACCTTC.